This record concerns one TCR beta chain sequence. Antigen: not known. As TCR cDNA was made by 5'RACE template switching, a universal primer site and UMIs were added. TCRdb fed the 5' RACE reads into MiXCR, producing one record per CDR3 protein. Of a few hundred thousand distinct CDR3 sequences listed, less than 20% were seen once; the top ten hold roughly 17%. This sample was included in a study of T cells after yellow fever vaccination. The wider study: Researchers used SMART-Seq v4 Ultra Low Input to prepare fractions that had low cell numbers. Overall study findings and caveats: Among all clonotypes, a small share was observed in both CD4 and CD8 compartments. A weaker but faster secondary response was observed, peaking on day 5 versus 15.

The CDR3 runs to 15 residues. The ends lost 4 bases at V and 4 bases at J; junction bases unmatched: 10. Germline CDR1 is SGHNT and CDR2 is YYREEE (reference sequence). The origin of this receptor is a man aged 18-30 years who received the YFV17D yellow fever vaccine. Sequencing used PBMCs, obtained about 5 days after the first yellow fever vaccination. The genes are TRBV5-4 and TRBJ2-7; 8 bases fit TRBD1. In DNA, the CDR3 is TGTGCCAGCAGCACCATCACGGACAGGGTTTACGAGCAGTACTTC. It is translated as CASSTITDRVYEQYF.